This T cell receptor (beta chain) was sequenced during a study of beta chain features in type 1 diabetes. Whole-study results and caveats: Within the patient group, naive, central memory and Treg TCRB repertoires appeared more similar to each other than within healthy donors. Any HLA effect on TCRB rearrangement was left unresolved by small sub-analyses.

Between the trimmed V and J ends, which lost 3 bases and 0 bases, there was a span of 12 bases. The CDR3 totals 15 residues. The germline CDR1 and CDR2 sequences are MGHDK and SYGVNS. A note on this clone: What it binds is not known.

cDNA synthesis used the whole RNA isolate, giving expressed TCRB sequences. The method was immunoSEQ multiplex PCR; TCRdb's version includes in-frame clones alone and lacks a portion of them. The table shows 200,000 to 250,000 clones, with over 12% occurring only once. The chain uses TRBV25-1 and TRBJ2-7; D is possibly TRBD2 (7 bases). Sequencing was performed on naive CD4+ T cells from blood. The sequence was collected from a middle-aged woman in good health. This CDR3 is CASSEMGGPSYEQYF. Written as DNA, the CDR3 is TGTGCCAGCAGTGAGATGGGGGGGCCCTCCTACGAGCAGTACTTC.